The 13 T cell receptor beta chains reported below all come from one sample, sequenced in a study of shared clonotypes between healthy human individuals. The method was immunoSEQ multiplex PCR; TCRdb's version includes in-frame clones alone and lacks a portion of them. Among more than 450,000 clones listed, 79% were seen once. Sequencing was done on a sample of PBMCs. These receptors were collected from a woman in her thirties or forties in good health. Some clones in this sample may be carry-over from other donors' samples.

This chain connects TRBV7-9 to TRBJ2-7; D remains unclear. Germline assignment: CDR1 SEHNR and CDR2 FQNEAQ (reference sequence). The V and J ends lost 3 bases and 3 bases respectively, with 9 bases between them. There are 13 residues in the CDR3. The CDR3 spells CASSFGSFYEQYF. The CDR3 coding sequence is TGTGCCAGCAGCTTTGGGTCCTTCTACGAGCAGTACTTC.

The chain links TRBV30 to TRBJ2-5, with a tentative D call TRBD1 (7 bases). The CDR3 covers 13 residues. Trimming took off 5 bases at V and 5 bases at J, with 15 bases between the two ends. Germline V gene data show CDR1 as GTSNPN and CDR2 as SVGIG (reference sequence). CDR3 coding DNA: TGTGCCTGGGACACAGGGGCGGGGGAGACCCAGTACTTC. Translating gives CAWDTGAGETQYF.

The genes are TRBV6-5 and TRBJ1-6; D is unresolved. V lost 2 bases and J lost 9, with 11 bases in between. The CDR3 is made up of 14 amino acids. Germline CDR1 and CDR2: MNHEY and SVGAGI. CDR3 loop: CASSYPLKGSPLHF. The CDR3 DNA follows: TGTGCCAGCAGTTACCCCCTTAAGGGTTCACCCCTCCACTTT.

This chain joins TRBV7-3 and TRBJ2-1; 10 bases align to TRBD2. After removal of 4 bases from V and 5 bases from J, the junction contained 5 bases not matched to a gene. The CDR3 runs to 15 residues. Germline V gene sequence: CDR1 SGHTA, CDR2 FQGTGA. The chain's CDR3 is CASSSLAGANNEQFF. CDR3 nucleotide sequence: TGTGCCAGCAGCTCTCTAGCGGGAGCGAACAATGAGCAGTTCTTC.

Notes on this clone: The identical CDR3 is also encoded by other nucleotide sequences in the sample. This chain connects TRBV9 to TRBJ2-7; D gene unclear. V gave up 4 bases and J gave up 0 bases, with 8 bases separating them. CDR3 length: 13 residues. CDR1 and CDR2 (germline): SGDLS, YYNGEE. CDR3: CASSSLGSYEQYF. DNA for the CDR3: TGTGCCAGCAGCTCCCTAGGCTCCTACGAGCAGTACTTC. The complete variable domain, with remaining parts taken from reference TRBV9 and TRBJ2-7, reads DSGVTQTPKHLITATGQRVTLRCSPRSGDLSVYWYQQSLDQGLQFLIQYYNGEERAKGNILERFSAQQFPDLHSELNLSSLELGDSALYFCASSSLGSYEQYFGPGTRLTVT.

The rearrangement links TRBV15 to TRBJ1-5; a possible D gene is TRBD1 (6 bases). Germline CDR1 is LNHNV and CDR2 is YYDKDF (reference sequence). The V and J ends lost 0 bases and 9 bases respectively, with 6 bases between them. The CDR3 length is 12 residues. In DNA form, the CDR3 reads TGTGCCACCAGCAGAGACAGGGGGCCCCAGCATTTT. Protein product: CATSRDRGPQHF. The whole variable domain, remainder taken from reference TRBV15 and TRBJ1-5, is DAMVIQNPRYQVTQFGKPVTLSCSQTLNHNVMYWYQQKSSQAPKLLFHYYDKDFNNEADTPDNFQSRRPNTSFCFLDIRSPGLGDTAMYLCATSRDRGPQHFGDGTRLSIL.

The gene calls are TRBV7-8 and TRBJ2-1, with 8 bases that match TRBD2. V shed 5 bases, J shed 6 bases, and the junction held 12 bases outside the gene matches. Per germline, CDR1 SGHVS and CDR2 FQNEAQ. The CDR3 is 16 residues long. The CDR3 spells CASSSPQREMSNEQFF. CDR3 DNA: TGTGCCAGCAGCAGCCCCCAGCGGGAGATGAGCAATGAGCAGTTCTTC.

The gene calls are TRBV29-1 and TRBJ1-3, with D maybe TRBD1 (5 bases). The CDR3 covers 14 residues. The V gene's germline CDR1 is SQVTM and CDR2 ANQGSEA. V was shortened by 4 bases and J by 4 bases, with 14 bases between the two germline ends. The DNA of the CDR3 is TGCAGCGTTGGTGCGCAGGGCTGGGGAAACACCATATATTTT. Residues: CSVGAQGWGNTIYF.

This clone was counted once. CDR3 DNA: TGTGCCTGGAGTATGGGGGGCCACGATACGCAGTATTTT. The encoded protein is CAWSMGGHDTQYF. This chain joins TRBV30 and TRBJ2-3, with D possibly called TRBD1 or TRBD2 (6 bases each). The CDR3 runs to 13 residues. V dropped 2 bases and J dropped 6 bases, with 12 bases sitting between them. The germline V gene has CDR1 GTSNPN and CDR2 SVGIG (reference sequence).

This rearrangement joins TRBV7-9 to TRBJ2-1; tentatively, D is TRBD2 (6 bases). CDR3 length equals 15 residues. Germline V gene data show CDR1 as SEHNR and CDR2 as FQNEAQ (reference sequence). Trimming left V 5 bases short and J 2 bases short, with 13 bases between. In nucleotides, the CDR3 is TGTGCCAGCAGCAATAGCGGTCCAGCCTACAATGAGCAGTTCTTC. Protein: CASSNSGPAYNEQFF.

The chain is built from TRBV28 and TRBJ1-1; 7 bases map to TRBD1. This CDR3 contains 13 residues. Germline-derived CDR1 and CDR2 are MDHEN and SYDVKM. Losses at the gene ends were 10 bases for V and 4 bases for J; bases not matched to a gene: 9. Here the CDR3 reads CANQRAGGTEAFF. The CDR3 nucleotides read TGTGCCAACCAACGCGCAGGGGGCACTGAAGCTTTCTTT.

This chain joins TRBV11-2 and TRBJ2-7; 9 positions match TRBD1. This CDR3 has 14 amino acids. Germline CDR1 is SGHAT and CDR2 is FQNNGV. V lost 5 bases, J lost 2 bases, and 4 bases stayed unmatched. For the CDR3, the DNA is TGTGCCAGCAGCGTGACAGGGGGAGCCTACGAGCAGTACTTC. Translating gives CASSVTGGAYEQYF. Supplemented by reference TRBV11-2 and TRBJ2-7, the full variable domain reads EAGVAQSPRYKIIEKRQSVAFWCNPISGHATLYWYQQILGQGPKLLIQFQNNGVVDDSQLPKDRFSAERLKGVDSTLKIQPAKLEDSAVYLCASSVTGGAYEQYFGPGTRLTVT.

J is TRBJ2-7 and V is TRBV11-2; 7 nucleotides line up with TRBD1. Germline assignment: CDR1 SGHAT and CDR2 FQNNGV. J lost 2 bases, V lost 5 bases, and 9 bases had no gene match. The CDR3 is 15 amino acids. The CDR3 loop reads CASSNRQGSPYEQYF. The DNA of the CDR3 is TGTGCCAGCAGCAACCGACAGGGAAGCCCCTACGAGCAGTACTTC. The full variable domain, its missing parts supplied by reference TRBV11-2 and TRBJ2-7, is EAGVAQSPRYKIIEKRQSVAFWCNPISGHATLYWYQQILGQGPKLLIQFQNNGVVDDSQLPKDRFSAERLKGVDSTLKIQPAKLEDSAVYLCASSNRQGSPYEQYFGPGTRLTVT.